In its sample, the clone carrying this T cell receptor beta chain was seen a few times. The target antigen is unknown. The source of the sample is a study of T cells in Graves' hyperthyroidism and ophthalmopathy. Study context: Peripheral blood samples were taken at initial diagnosis, prior to any treatment.

Whole-study results and caveats: The model's output predicted ophthalmopathy at a median of about 6.5 months prior to onset.

V lost 1 base, J lost 6 bases, and 27 bases lay in between. CDR3 length equals 19 residues. Germline V gives CDR1 DFQATT, CDR2 SNEGSKA (reference sequence). RNA transcripts yielded amplified TCR beta CDR3 regions. During a first-round RT-PCR of the TCR CDR3, the HTBI primer set was used. TCRdb reanalysed the multiplex PCR reads using MiXCR and keeps one entry per CDR3 protein. This sample has hundreds of thousands of distinct CDR3 sequences, with around 20% found just once. This chain connects TRBV20-1 to TRBJ1-4; D unresolved. Sequenced: blood. This TCR was recovered from a man in his forties with Graves' ophthalmopathy. The CDR3 sequence is CSARAPPGEVFRVDEKLFF. CDR3 bases: TGCAGTGCTAGAGCCCCTCCCGGGGAAGTGTTTCGAGTTGATGAAAAACTGTTTTTT.